Listed here is a single T cell receptor beta chain. The sample originates from a study of blood T cell repertoires in COVID-19. Study-level information: The samples span acute and convalescent COVID-19 from the United States, Italy and Spain. In each case, the material was cDNA or gDNA derived from T cells, B-cell-depleted T cells, or PBMCs.

Sequencing was performed with immunoSEQ multiplex PCR; in TCRdb, only in-frame clones are kept and a portion is missing. The sample consists of over 100,000 clones, around 83% of them appearing once. Specimen: peripheral blood. The receptor's source is a woman older than 75 with active or convalescent COVID-19.

The CDR3 DNA reads TGTGCGTCACTAGCGGGAGTTACAGATACGCAGTATTTT. Its protein is CASLAGVTDTQYF. V is TRBV30 and J is TRBJ2-3; 11 positions match TRBD2. The CDR3 runs 13 residues. Germline assignment: CDR1 GTSNPN and CDR2 SVGIG (reference sequence).